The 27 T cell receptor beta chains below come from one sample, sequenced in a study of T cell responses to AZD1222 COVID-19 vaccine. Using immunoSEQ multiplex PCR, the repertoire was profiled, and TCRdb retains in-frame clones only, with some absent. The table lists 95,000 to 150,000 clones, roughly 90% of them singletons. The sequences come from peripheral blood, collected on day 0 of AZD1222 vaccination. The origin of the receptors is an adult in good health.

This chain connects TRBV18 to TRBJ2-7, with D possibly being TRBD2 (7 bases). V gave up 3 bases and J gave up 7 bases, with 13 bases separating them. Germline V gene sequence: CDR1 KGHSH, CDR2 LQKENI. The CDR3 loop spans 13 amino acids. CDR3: CASSPAGASEQYF. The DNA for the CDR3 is TGTGCCAGCTCACCGGCGGGGGCGAGTGAGCAGTACTTC.

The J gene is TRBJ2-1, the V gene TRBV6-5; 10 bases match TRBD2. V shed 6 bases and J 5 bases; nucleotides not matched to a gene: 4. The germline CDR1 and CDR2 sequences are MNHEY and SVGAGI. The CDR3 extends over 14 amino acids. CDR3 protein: CASSHLAGDNEQFF. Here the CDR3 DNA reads TGTGCCAGCAGCCACCTAGCGGGAGACAATGAGCAGTTCTTC.

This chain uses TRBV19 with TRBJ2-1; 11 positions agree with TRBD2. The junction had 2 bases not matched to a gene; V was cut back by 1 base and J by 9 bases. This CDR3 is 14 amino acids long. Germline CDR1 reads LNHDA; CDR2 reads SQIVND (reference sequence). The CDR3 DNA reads TGTGCCAGTAGTATAGTAGCGGGAGGGGTTGAGCAGTTCTTC. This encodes CASSIVAGGVEQFF.

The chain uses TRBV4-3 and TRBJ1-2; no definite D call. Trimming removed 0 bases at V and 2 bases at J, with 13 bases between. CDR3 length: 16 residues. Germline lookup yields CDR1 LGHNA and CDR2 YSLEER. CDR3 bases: TGCGCCAGCAGCCAAGAATATTCGGAGCTGAACTATGGCTACACCTTC. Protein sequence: CASSQEYSELNYGYTF.

The CDR3 sequence is CASSQEQGTNQPQHF. DNA for the CDR3: TGCGCCAGCAGCCAAGAACAGGGGACCAATCAGCCCCAGCATTTT. The chain is built from TRBV4-3 and TRBJ1-5; 7 bases are a match to TRBD1. This CDR3 comprises 15 residues. CDR1 LGHNA and CDR2 YSLEER come from the germline V gene. Losses at the gene ends were 0 bases for V and 3 bases for J; bases not matched to a gene: 2.

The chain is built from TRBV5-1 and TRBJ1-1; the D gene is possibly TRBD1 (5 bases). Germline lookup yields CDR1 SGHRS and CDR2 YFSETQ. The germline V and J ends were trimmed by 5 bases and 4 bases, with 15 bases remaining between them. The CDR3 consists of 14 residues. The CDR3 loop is CASSIVDGGTEAFF. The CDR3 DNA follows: TGCGCCAGCAGTATAGTCGACGGGGGCACTGAAGCTTTCTTT. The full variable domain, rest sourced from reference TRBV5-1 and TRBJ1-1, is KAGVTQTPRYLIKTRGQQVTLSCSPISGHRSVSWYQQTPGQGLQFLFEYFSETQRNKGNFPGRFSGRQFSNSRSEMNVSTLELGDSALYLCASSIVDGGTEAFFGQGTRLTVV.

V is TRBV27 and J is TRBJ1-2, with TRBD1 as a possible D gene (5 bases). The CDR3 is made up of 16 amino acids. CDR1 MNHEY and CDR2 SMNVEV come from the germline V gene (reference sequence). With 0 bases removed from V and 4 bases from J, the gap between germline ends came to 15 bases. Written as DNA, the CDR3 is TGTGCCAGCAGTTTATCATACCTCGACAGCGCCTATGGCTACACCTTC. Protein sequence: CASSLSYLDSAYGYTF.

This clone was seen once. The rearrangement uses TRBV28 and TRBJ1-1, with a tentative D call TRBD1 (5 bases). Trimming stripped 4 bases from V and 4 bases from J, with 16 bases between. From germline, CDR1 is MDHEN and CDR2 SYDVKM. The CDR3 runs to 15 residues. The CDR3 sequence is CASSSDSRGGTEAFF. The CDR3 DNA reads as TGTGCCAGCAGTTCGGACTCCCGCGGGGGCACTGAAGCTTTCTTT.

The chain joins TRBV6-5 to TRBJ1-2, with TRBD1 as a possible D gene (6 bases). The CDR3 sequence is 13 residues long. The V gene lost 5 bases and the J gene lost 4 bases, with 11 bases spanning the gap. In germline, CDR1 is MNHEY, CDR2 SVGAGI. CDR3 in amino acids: CASSPQGGYGYTF. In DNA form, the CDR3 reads TGTGCCAGCAGTCCACAGGGTGGCTATGGCTACACCTTC.

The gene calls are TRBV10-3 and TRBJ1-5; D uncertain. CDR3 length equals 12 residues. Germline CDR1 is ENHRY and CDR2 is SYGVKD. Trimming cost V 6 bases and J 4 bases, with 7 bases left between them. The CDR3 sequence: CAISQNNQPQHF. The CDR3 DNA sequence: TGTGCCATCAGCCAGAATAATCAGCCCCAGCATTTT.

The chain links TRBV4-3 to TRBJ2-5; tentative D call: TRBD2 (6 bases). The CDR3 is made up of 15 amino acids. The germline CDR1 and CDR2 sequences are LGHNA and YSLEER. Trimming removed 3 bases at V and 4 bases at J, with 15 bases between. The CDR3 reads CASSQGGRGAETQYF. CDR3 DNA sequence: TGCGCCAGCAGCCAGGGGGGACGAGGGGCAGAGACCCAGTACTTC.

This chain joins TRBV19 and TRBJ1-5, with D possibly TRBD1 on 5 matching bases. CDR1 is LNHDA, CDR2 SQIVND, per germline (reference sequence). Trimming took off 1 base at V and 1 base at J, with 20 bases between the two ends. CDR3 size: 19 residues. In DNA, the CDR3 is TGTGCCAGTAGTATAGGAGGTCGGGGGGTATGGGACAGCAATCAGCCCCAGCATTTT. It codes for CASSIGGRGVWDSNQPQHF.

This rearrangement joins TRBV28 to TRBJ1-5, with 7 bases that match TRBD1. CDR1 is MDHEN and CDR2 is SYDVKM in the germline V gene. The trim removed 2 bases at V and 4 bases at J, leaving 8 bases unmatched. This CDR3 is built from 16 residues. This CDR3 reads CASSLELGTANQPQHF. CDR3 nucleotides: TGTGCCAGCAGTTTAGAACTAGGGACAGCTAATCAGCCCCAGCATTTT.

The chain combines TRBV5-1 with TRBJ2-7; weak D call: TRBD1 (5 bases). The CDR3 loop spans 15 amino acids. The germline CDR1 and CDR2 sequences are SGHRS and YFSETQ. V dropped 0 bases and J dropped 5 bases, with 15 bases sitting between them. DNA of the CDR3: TGCGCCAGCAGCTTGGAGGACATAACTTCGGACGAGCAGTACTTC. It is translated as CASSLEDITSDEQYF.

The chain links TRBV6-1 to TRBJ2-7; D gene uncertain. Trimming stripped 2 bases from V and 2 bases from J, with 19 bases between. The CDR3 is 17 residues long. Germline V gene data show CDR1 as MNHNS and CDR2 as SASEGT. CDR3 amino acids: CASSEPRSGRMAYEQYF. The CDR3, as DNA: TGTGCCAGCAGTGAACCACGATCTGGTAGGATGGCCTACGAGCAGTACTTC.

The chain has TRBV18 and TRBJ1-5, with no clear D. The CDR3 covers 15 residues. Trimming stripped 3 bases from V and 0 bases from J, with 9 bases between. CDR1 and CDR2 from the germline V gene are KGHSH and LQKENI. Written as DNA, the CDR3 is TGTGCCAGCTCACCTATCCAGTTTAGCAATCAGCCCCAGCATTTT. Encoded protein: CASSPIQFSNQPQHF.

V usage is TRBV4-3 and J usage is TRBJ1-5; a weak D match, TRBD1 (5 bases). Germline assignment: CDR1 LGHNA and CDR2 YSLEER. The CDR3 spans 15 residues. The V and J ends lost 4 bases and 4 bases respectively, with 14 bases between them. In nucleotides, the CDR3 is TGCGCCAGCAGCCCAGAGTCAGGGCGTAATCAGCCCCAGCATTTT. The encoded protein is CASSPESGRNQPQHF.

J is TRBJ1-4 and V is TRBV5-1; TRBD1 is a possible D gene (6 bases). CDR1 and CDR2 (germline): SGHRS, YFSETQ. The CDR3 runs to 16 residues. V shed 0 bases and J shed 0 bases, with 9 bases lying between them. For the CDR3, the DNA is TGCGCCAGCAGCTTGGGTGGGGGCGCAACTAATGAAAAACTGTTTTTT. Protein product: CASSLGGGATNEKLFF.

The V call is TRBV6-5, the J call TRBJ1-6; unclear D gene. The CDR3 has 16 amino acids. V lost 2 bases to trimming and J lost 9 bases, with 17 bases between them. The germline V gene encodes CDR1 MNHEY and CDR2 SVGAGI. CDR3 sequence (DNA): TGTGCCAGCAGTTACATAACTCAGGCAACTTCTTCACCCCTCCACTTT. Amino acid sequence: CASSYITQATSSPLHF.

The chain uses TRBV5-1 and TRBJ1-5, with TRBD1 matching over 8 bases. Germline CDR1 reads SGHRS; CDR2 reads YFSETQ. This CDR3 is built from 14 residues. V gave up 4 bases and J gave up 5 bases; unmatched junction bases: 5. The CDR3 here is CASSLQGADQPQHF. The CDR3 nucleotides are TGCGCCAGCAGCCTCCAGGGGGCTGATCAGCCCCAGCATTTT.

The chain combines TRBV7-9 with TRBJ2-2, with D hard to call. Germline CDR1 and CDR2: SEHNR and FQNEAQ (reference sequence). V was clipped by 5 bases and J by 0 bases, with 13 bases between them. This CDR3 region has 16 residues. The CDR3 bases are TGTGCCAGCAGCCCTCCCCCAGGTACGAACACCGGGGAGCTGTTTTTT. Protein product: CASSPPPGTNTGELFF.

CDR3 sequence (DNA): TGCGCCAGCAGCTACGAGGGGACAGGGGGCTTGAACACTGAAGCTTTCTTT. This sequence encodes CASSYEGTGGLNTEAFF. The V call is TRBV5-1, the J call TRBJ1-1; TRBD1 agrees at 12 bases. Trimming at V came to 3 bases and at J to 0 bases, leaving 6 bases not matched to a gene. From germline, CDR1 is SGHRS and CDR2 YFSETQ. The CDR3 has 17 amino acids. Looking up the rest from reference TRBV5-1 and TRBJ1-1 gives the full variable domain: KAGVTQTPRYLIKTRGQQVTLSCSPISGHRSVSWYQQTPGQGLQFLFEYFSETQRNKGNFPGRFSGRQFSNSRSEMNVSTLELGDSALYLCASSYEGTGGLNTEAFFGQGTRLTVV.

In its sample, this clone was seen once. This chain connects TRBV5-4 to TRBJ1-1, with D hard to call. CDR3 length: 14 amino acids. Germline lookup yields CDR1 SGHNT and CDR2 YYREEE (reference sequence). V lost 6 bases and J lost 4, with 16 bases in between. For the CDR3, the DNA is TGTGCCAGCACCATCCAGGTGAGCAGCACTGAAGCTTTCTTT. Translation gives CASTIQVSSTEAFF.

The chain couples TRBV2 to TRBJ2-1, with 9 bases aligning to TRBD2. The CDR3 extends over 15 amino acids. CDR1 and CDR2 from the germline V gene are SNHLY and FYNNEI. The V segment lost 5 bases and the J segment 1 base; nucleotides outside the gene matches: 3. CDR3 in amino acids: CASSSREGSYNEQFF. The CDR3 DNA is TGTGCCAGCAGTTCGCGGGAGGGATCCTACAATGAGCAGTTCTTC.

CDR3 bases: TGCGCCAGCAGCCCAGGTCAGGGGATCAACTATGGCTACACCTTC. It codes for CASSPGQGINYGYTF. The chain is built from TRBV4-3 and TRBJ1-2, with D maybe TRBD1 (6 bases). V was pared by 4 bases and J by 2 bases, with 14 bases between. The germline CDR1 and CDR2 sequences are LGHNA and YSLEER. This CDR3 region has 15 residues.

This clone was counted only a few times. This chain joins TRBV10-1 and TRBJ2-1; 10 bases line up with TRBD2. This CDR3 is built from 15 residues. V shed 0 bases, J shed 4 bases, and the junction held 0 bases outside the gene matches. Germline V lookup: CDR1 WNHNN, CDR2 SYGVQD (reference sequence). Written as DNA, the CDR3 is TGCGCCAGCAGTGAGTCAGCGGGGGGGTACAATGAGCAGTTCTTC. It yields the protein CASSESAGGYNEQFF.

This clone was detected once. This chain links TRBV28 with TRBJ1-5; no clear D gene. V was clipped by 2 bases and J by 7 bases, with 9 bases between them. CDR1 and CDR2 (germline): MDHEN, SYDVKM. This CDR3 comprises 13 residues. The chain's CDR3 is CASSLQSIQPQHF. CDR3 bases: TGTGCCAGCAGTTTACAAAGCATCCAGCCCCAGCATTTT.